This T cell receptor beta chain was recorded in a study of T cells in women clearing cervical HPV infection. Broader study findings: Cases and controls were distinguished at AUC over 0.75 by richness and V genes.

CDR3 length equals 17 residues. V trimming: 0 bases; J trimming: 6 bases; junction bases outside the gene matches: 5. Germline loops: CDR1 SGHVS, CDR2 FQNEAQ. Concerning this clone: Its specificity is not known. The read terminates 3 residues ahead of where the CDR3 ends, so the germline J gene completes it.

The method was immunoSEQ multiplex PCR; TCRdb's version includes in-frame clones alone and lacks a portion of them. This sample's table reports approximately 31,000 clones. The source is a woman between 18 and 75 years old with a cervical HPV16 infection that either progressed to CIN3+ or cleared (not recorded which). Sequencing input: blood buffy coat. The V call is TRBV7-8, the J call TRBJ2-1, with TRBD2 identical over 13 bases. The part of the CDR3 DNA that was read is TGTGCCAGCAGCTTAGCGGGCGGGACTAGCGGGATCAATGAG. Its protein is CASSLAGGTSGINE. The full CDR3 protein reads CASSLAGGTSGINEQFF.